The 6 T cell receptor beta chains listed next were all sequenced from one sample in a study of blood T cell repertoires in COVID-19. The protocol was immunoSEQ multiplex PCR, while the TCRdb copy is restricted to in-frame clones and leaves out a portion. The sample contains 290,000 or so clones, approximately 86% of which appear only once. The source material was PBMCs or T cells enriched from blood (not recorded which). Every receptor here comes from a woman aged 18-35 years who had recovered from COVID-19.

The rearrangement uses TRBV2 and TRBJ1-1, with a weak D call TRBD1 (5 bases). Trimming pared 3 bases from V and 5 bases from J, leaving 7 bases between. This CDR3 contains 12 residues. CDR1 SNHLY and CDR2 FYNNEI come from the germline V gene. As DNA, the CDR3 is TGTGCCAGCAGTGAGGGGCTTACTGAAGCTTTCTTT. Protein: CASSEGLTEAFF.

The rearrangement joins TRBV5-1 to TRBJ2-7, with 8 bases lining up with TRBD2. The CDR3 consists of 15 residues. Germline trimming cut 1 base from V and 2 bases from J; bases unmatched to any gene: 5. Germline CDR1 reads SGHRS; CDR2 reads YFSETQ. For the CDR3, the DNA is TGCGCCAGCAGCTTGCGTACTAGCGGAACCTACGAGCAGTACTTC. Its translation is CASSLRTSGTYEQYF.

The J gene is TRBJ2-3, the V gene TRBV7-9, with a possible D match to TRBD2 (5 bases). The CDR3 is 16 residues long. Germline V CDR1 and CDR2: SEHNR, FQNEAQ (reference sequence). The V gene lost 5 bases and the J gene lost 1 base, with 16 bases spanning the gap. This CDR3 reads CASSPRRAGGTDTQYF. The CDR3 nucleotides read TGTGCCAGCAGCCCTCGGCGGGCAGGCGGCACAGATACGCAGTATTTT. Full variable domain (outside the CDR3, taken from reference TRBV7-9 and TRBJ2-3): DTGVSQNPRHKITKRGQNVTFRCDPISEHNRLYWYRQTLGQGPEFLTYFQNEAQLEKSRLLSDRFSAERPKGSFSTLEIQRTEQGDSAMYLCASSPRRAGGTDTQYFGPGTRLTVL.

The chain uses TRBV10-1 and TRBJ2-3; 9 bases fit TRBD1. CDR1 is WNHNN, CDR2 SYGVQD, per germline (reference sequence). The CDR3 runs to 15 residues. V lost 5 bases and J lost 5; bases outside the gene matches: 8. This CDR3 reads CASSPGTGKGDTQYF. CDR3 nucleotide sequence: TGCGCCAGCAGTCCCGGGACAGGGAAGGGAGATACGCAGTATTTT.

The genes are TRBV7-9 and TRBJ2-3; a weak D match, TRBD1 (5 bases). The CDR3 extends over 14 amino acids. V lost 1 base, J lost 6 bases, and 11 bases lay in between. The germline CDR1 and CDR2 sequences are SEHNR and FQNEAQ (reference sequence). CDR3 sequence reads: CASSLEGVPDTQYF. CDR3 in DNA: TGTGCCAGCAGCTTAGAAGGGGTGCCGGATACGCAGTATTTT.

J is TRBJ1-4 and V is TRBV7-2; maybe TRBD1 (5 bases). The CDR3 sequence is 14 residues long. Germline loops: CDR1 SGHTA, CDR2 FQGNSA. V was shortened by 7 bases and J by 8 bases, with 17 bases between the two germline ends. Written as DNA, the CDR3 is TGTGCCAGCACTATAGAAGCAGGGAGGGAAAAACTGTTTTTT. Protein: CASTIEAGREKLFF.